Listed below are T cell receptor beta chains from one sample, sequenced in a study of cytomegalovirus exposure and HLA in healthy donors. Assay: immunoSEQ multiplex PCR; the TCRdb copy retains only in-frame clones and omits some. The table includes about 160,000 clones, approximately 78% detected once. Input material: PBMCs. Receptors originate from a woman aged 25-40 years in good health and CMV-seropositive. Each CDR3 is given without its conserved first and last residue. Fields, in order: CDR3 length, V gene, J gene, CDR3 protein.

length: 11
V: TRBV10-3
J: TRBJ1-2
CDR3: AISESQEVGYT

length: 13
V: TRBV5-1
J: TRBJ2-2
CDR3: ASSWDRVYTGELF

length: 14
V: TRBV28
J: TRBJ1-2
CDR3: ASSLGPPTAAYGYT

length: 13
V: TRBV7-3
J: TRBJ2-7
CDR3: ASSFLAGTGYEQY

length: 13
V: TRBV29-1
J: TRBJ2-3
CDR3: SVESSGGAEDTQY

length: 14
V: TRBV6-5
J: TRBJ2-7
CDR3: ASSYSPGDPSYEQY

length: 14
V: TRBV18
J: TRBJ2-3
CDR3: ASSPSGRRGTDTQY

length: 11
V: TRBV7-8
J: TRBJ2-7
CDR3: ASKLRQAYEQY

length: 15
V: TRBV5-4
J: TRBJ2-5
CDR3: ASSLGLAGEVQETQY

length: 11
V: TRBV29-1
J: TRBJ2-1
CDR3: SVRTSGNNEQF

length: 13
V: TRBV15
J: TRBJ1-5
CDR3: ATSDGTGHNQPQH

length: 12
V: TRBV5-1
J: TRBJ2-1
CDR3: ASGDGRTYNEQF

length: 11
V: TRBV7-2
J: TRBJ2-1
CDR3: ASSSQGSHEQF

length: 12
V: TRBV6-1
J: TRBJ1-5
CDR3: ASREGQLNQPQH

length: 13
V: TRBV12-1
J: TRBJ1-2
CDR3: ASSLGLRDPYGYT

length: 13
V: TRBV9
J: TRBJ1-3
CDR3: ASSPQGAYGNTIY

length: 14
V: TRBV4-2
J: TRBJ2-2
CDR3: ASSQDGGQTTGELF

length: 11
V: TRBV7-9
J: TRBJ1-5
CDR3: ASSFTGNQPQH

length: 12
V: TRBV9
J: TRBJ2-5
CDR3: ASSVRLAGETQY

length: 12
V: TRBV7-9
J: TRBJ1-2
CDR3: ASSGGRPDYGYT

length: 14
V: TRBV19
J: TRBJ1-2
CDR3: ASSPPLEFRGYGYT

length: 12
V: TRBV29-1
J: TRBJ2-6
CDR3: SASSGSGANVLT

length: 14
V: TRBV7-9
J: TRBJ1-4
CDR3: ASSLTSGRGNEKLF

length: 15
V: TRBV5-1
J: TRBJ1-5
CDR3: ASSFITGLGHNQPQH

length: 13
V: TRBV7-2
J: TRBJ2-2
CDR3: ASRYSGGNTGELF

length: 12
V: TRBV28
J: TRBJ2-7
CDR3: ASSPSFQGYEQY

length: 15
V: TRBV7-8
J: TRBJ1-6
CDR3: ASSLVPGPFFNSPLH

length: 15
V: TRBV13
J: TRBJ1-3
CDR3: ASSFGQGLYSGNTIY

length: 12
V: TRBV5-4
J: TRBJ2-4
CDR3: ASSLEAGRYIQY

length: 12
V: TRBV10-1
J: TRBJ2-6
CDR3: ASSDSSGANVLT

length: 14
V: TRBV2
J: TRBJ2-1
CDR3: ASRFVPGQVGDEQF

length: 12
V: TRBV4-1
J: TRBJ2-7
CDR3: ASSQAGGGFEQY

length: 14
V: TRBV4-3
J: TRBJ2-5
CDR3: ASSQDRSGAGETQY

length: 9
V: TRBV6-5
J: TRBJ2-3
CDR3: ARKVPGTQY

length: 11
V: TRBV5-1
J: TRBJ2-3
CDR3: ASSLDLTDTQY

length: 13
V: TRBV29-1
J: TRBJ2-1
CDR3: SVEGRGGSYNEQF

length: 14
V: TRBV19
J: TRBJ2-3
CDR3: ASSELAGASTDTQY

length: 18
V: TRBV15
J: TRBJ2-3
CDR3: ATSRVPTNPGAQGANTQY

length: 14
V: TRBV27
J: TRBJ2-7
CDR3: ASRPLGAMSSYEQY

length: 11
V: TRBV28
J: TRBJ1-1
CDR3: ASSFFGNTEAF

length: 14
V: TRBV9
J: TRBJ1-3
CDR3: ASSVAEGFSGNTIY

length: 13
V: TRBV7-2
J: TRBJ2-7
CDR3: ASSYTSGALYEQY

length: 13
V: TRBV6-1
J: TRBJ2-3
CDR3: AHREQGVPTDTQY